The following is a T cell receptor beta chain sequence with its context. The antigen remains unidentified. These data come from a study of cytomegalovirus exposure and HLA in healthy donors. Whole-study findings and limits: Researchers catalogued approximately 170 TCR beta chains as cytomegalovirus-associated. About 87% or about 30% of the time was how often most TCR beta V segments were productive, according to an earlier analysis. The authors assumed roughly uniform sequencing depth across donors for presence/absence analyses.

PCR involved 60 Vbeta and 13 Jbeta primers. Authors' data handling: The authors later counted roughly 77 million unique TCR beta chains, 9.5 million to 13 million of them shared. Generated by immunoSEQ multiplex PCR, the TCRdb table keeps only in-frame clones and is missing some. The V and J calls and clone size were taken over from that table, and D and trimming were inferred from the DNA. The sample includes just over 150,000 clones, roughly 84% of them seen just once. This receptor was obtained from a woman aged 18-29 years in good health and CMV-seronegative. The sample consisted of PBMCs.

CDR3 DNA: TGTGCCAGCTCGCGGACAGATAATCAGCCCCAGCATTTT. Amino acids: CASSRTDNQPQHF. V and J are TRBV18 and TRBJ1-5; possible D gene TRBD1, 6 bases. V dropped 6 bases and J dropped 4 bases, with 10 bases sitting between them. This CDR3 region has 13 residues. CDR1 KGHSH and CDR2 LQKENI come from the germline V gene.